This TCR beta chain was captured in a study of T-cell reconstitution after alpha-beta-depleted transplantation in children. This clonotype was seen repeatedly, ten times or more. Trimming removed 0 bases from V and 4 bases from J; junction bases left unmatched: 8. Germline V gene data show CDR1 as SGHDT and CDR2 as YYEEEE. CDR3 length: 16 residues. This sample's TCRbeta library carried unique molecular identifier barcodes. TCRdb reanalysed the PCR reads using MiXCR and keeps one entry per CDR3 protein. The sample carries approximately 290,000 distinct CDR3 sequences, under 14% recorded once. The TCR originated in a male patient between 2 and 15 years old who had a stem cell transplant for chronic granulomatous disease, so the T cells may come from the graft donor. Sequencing used peripheral blood, obtained 180 days after TCRalphabeta/CD19-depleted stem cell transplant. The rearrangement joins TRBV5-6 to TRBJ2-5, with TRBD1 identical over 8 bases. Here the CDR3 DNA reads TGTGCCAGCAGCTTGGTATGGGCAGGGGGCAGAGAGACCCAGTACTTC. Translated: CASSLVWAGGRETQYF.